This entry features one TCR beta chain sequence. Its antigen remains unknown. Time point in this sample: blood from clinic visit 5 months post-surgery; TSC patient then seizure free. Sequencing was limited to surgery cases with top T cell transcript signatures in brain tissue. Before surgery, patients took at least one anti-epileptic drug. Repertoires were generated with immunoSEQ multiplex PCR, while TCRdb's copy carries only in-frame clones and drops some. The sample holds about 350,000 clones, roughly 92% seen once. The sample comes from a study of brain T cells in children with intractable seizures. Study-wide points: Clones missing pre-surgery may reflect undersampling of that blood sample. Only CDR3 sequence similarity suggested viral specificity, without known HCMV serostatus.

The receptor was derived from a boy in the first two years of life with tuberous sclerosis and intractable seizures. Here the sequenced sample was peripheral blood, taken less than 6 months after surgery.

The CDR3 here is CASSLVARTVNTEAFF. The DNA of the CDR3 is TGTGCCAGCAGCTTAGTGGCGCGTACTGTGAACACTGAAGCTTTCTTT. The V call is TRBV7-9, the J call TRBJ1-1; D is unresolved. Germline CDR1 and CDR2: SEHNR and FQNEAQ (reference sequence). V gave up 1 base and J gave up 0 bases, with 12 bases separating them. CDR3 size: 16 residues.